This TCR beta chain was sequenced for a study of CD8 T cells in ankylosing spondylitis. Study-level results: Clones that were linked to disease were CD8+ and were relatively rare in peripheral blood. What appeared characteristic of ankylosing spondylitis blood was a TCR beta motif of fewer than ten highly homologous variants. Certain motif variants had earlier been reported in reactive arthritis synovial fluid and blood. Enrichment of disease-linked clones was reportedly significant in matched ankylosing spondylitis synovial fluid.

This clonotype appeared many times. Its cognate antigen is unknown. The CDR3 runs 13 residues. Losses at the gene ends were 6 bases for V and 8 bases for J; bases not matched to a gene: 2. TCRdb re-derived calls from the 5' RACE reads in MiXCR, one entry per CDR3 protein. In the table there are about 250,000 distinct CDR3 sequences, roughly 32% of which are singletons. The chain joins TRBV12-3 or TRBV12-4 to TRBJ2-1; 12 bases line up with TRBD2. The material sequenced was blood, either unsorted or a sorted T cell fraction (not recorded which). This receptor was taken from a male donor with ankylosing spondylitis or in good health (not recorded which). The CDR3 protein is CASRTSGGDEQFF. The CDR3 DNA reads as TGTGCCAGCAGGACTAGCGGGGGCGATGAGCAGTTCTTC.